Below, one T cell receptor beta chain is given with its context. Libraries were prepared by immunoSEQ multiplex PCR; TCRdb keeps only in-frame clonotypes and omits some of them. The top ten clones hold roughly 4% of a sample with just over 300,000 clones, about nine tenths of them seen once. This sample is part of a study of blood T cell repertoires in COVID-19. For the study at large: The study drew acute and convalescent COVID-19 samples from the United States, Italy and Spain.

Everyone who took part was roughly 18 to 89 years old, and they came from roughly 25 US areas. Participants reported their clinical history, and cohort assignment relied on those reports. Donors in Cohort 3 who had recovered were those with two negative PCRs, healthcare professional clearance, or resolution of their symptoms. V was cut by 10 bases and J by 6 bases, with 16 bases left in between. Germline loops: CDR1 MNHEY, CDR2 SVGAGI. There are 12 residues in the CDR3. J is TRBJ2-7 and V is TRBV6-5; tentative D call: TRBD2 (6 bases). This clonotype was sampled from a young man who had recovered from COVID-19. Material: PBMCs or T cells enriched from blood (not recorded which). The CDR3 coding sequence is TGTGCCACTCGAGGAGGGGCCGGCGAGCAGTACTTC. This translates into CATRGGAGEQYF.